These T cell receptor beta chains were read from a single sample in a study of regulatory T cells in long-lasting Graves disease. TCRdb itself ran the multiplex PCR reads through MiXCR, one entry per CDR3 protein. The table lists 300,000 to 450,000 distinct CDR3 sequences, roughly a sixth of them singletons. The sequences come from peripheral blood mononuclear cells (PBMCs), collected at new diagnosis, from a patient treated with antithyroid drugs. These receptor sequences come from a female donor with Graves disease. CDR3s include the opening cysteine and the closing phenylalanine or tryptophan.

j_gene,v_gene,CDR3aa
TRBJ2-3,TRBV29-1,CSVGAGGSDTQYF
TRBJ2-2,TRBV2,CASKRDDTGELFF
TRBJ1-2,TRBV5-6,CASSKGQGHYGYTF
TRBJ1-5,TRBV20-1,CSASPGQGPQPQHF
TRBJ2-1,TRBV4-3,CASSAPGLDYNEQFF
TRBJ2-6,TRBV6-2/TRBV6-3,CASSYRGRYPSGANVLTF
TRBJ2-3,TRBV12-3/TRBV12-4,CASSRPGGEDTQYF
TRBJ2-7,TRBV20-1,CSARGPSGGRREQYF
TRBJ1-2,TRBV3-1,CAYGTPGGYGYTF
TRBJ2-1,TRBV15,CATSSWDEGSYNEQFF
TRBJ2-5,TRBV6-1,CASSEDNPRETQYF
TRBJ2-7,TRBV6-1,CASSRDTYYEQYF
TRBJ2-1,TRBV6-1,CASTTGGNPYNEQFF
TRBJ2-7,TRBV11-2,CASSPVPGSSSYEQYF
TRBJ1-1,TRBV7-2,CASSLDLSEGSEAFF
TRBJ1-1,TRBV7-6,CASSPNPRRTGLVTEAFF
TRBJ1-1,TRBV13,CASSFGTGQPRGAFF
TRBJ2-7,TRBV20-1,CSARDGGGLGYEQYF
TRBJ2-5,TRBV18,CASSPPAGWETQYF
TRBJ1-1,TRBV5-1,CASSTWTANTEAFF
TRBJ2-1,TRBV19,CASSPQGISYNEQFF
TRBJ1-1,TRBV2,CASSAGVTEAFF
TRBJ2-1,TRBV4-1,CASSQEPQRGDEQFF
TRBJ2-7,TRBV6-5,CASSYYSGDSYEQYF
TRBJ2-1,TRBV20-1,CSARETSGYNEQFF
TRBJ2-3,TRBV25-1,CASTGQLGGTDTQYF
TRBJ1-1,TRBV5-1,CASSSEAGRNTEAFF
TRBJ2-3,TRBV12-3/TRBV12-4,CASSYSGGAEDTQYF
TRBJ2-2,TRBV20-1,CSAGDRITNTGELFF
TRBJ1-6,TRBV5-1,CASSLEGAGYNSPLHF
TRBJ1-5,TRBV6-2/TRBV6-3,CASTPSSRKQPQHF
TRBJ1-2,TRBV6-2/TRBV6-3,CAGQGTTYGYTF
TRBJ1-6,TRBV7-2,CASSPQGVTSPLHF
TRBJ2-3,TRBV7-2,CASSLGGGADTQYF
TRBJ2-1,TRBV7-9,CASSFIEQFF
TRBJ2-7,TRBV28,CASTSGRGASYEQYF
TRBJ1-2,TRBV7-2,CASSLRRYGYTF
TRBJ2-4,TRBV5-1,CASSLGWDRLLAKNIQYF
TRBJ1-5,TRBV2,CASETGREQPQHF
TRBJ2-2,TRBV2,CASSAKARGGELFF
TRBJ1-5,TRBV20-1,CSATAGRNQPQHF
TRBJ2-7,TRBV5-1,CASSLLSGNLYEQYF
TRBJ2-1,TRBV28,CASSRPAGLAVRSSYNEQFF
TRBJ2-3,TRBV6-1,CASSPRVASGRTDTQYF
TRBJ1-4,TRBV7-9,CASTRPREEKLFF
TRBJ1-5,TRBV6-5,CASSYYGSNQPQHF
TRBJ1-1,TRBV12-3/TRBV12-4,CASSFLPAMNTEAFF
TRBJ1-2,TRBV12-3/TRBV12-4,CATGGAGGMGGYTF
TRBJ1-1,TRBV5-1,CASSYRVGTEAFF
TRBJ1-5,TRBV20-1,CSARDQAGHSNQPQHF
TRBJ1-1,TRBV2,CASSDAGNTEAFF
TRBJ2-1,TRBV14,CASSQRTGLFYVRPYNEQFF
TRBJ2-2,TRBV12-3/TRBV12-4,CASSRREYTGELFF
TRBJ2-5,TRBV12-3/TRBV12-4,CASSLGWGGGEETQYF
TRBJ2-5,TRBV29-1,CSVRTSSLPEETQYF
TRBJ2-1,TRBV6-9,CASSYSARSEQFF